The 18 T cell receptor beta chains listed next were all sequenced from one sample in a study of T-cell reconstitution after alpha-beta-depleted transplantation in children. The library targeted TCRbeta and was prepared with unique molecular identifiers. In TCRdb, the PCR reads were re-called with MiXCR into one record per CDR3 protein. The repertoire includes 500,000 to 600,000 distinct CDR3 sequences, 20% to 30% of them detected once, and about 35% sits in the top ten. The sequences come from PBMCs, collected before TCRalphabeta/CD19-depleted stem cell transplant. Every receptor here comes from a boy under two years old with Wiskott-Aldrich syndrome, due to receive a stem cell transplant.

The V call is TRBV5-1, the J call TRBJ1-2; D is perhaps TRBD1 (5 bases). The CDR3 length is 16 residues. V shed 1 base and J shed 5 bases, with 18 bases lying between them. Germline CDR1 SGHRS, CDR2 YFSETQ. CDR3 in DNA: TGCGCCAGCAGCTTGTATGAGGCAGGGAGGGGATATGGCTACACCTTC. The encoded protein is CASSLYEAGRGYGYTF.

The genes are TRBV12-3 or TRBV12-4 and TRBJ2-1; 8 nucleotides line up with TRBD2. The trim removed 1 base at V and 9 bases at J, leaving 8 bases unmatched. The CDR3 totals 15 residues. The CDR3 region has the DNA TGTGCCAGCAGTTTAGGGCTAGCGGGTTCTGCTGAGCAGTTCTTC. It codes for CASSLGLAGSAEQFF.

This clonotype was detected a few times. The CDR3 DNA reads as TGTGCCAGCACCCCAACTAGCGGGAGGGCCTTGAATGAGCAGTTCTTC. Translated, it gives CASTPTSGRALNEQFF. The V gene is TRBV7-9, the J gene TRBJ2-1; 13 bases are shared with TRBD2. CDR3 length: 16 amino acids. Trimming at V came to 7 bases and at J to 7 bases, leaving 10 bases not matched to a gene. The germline V gene has CDR1 SEHNR and CDR2 FQNEAQ (reference sequence).

The chain recombines TRBV9 with TRBJ2-7; D gene unclear. The CDR3 covers 9 residues. The germline V gene has CDR1 SGDLS and CDR2 YYNGEE. The V and J ends lost 8 bases and 4 bases respectively, with 4 bases between them. The DNA for the CDR3 is TGTGCCAGTGCATACGAGCAGTACTTC. Translated: CASAYEQYF.

This clonotype was observed a handful of times. The genes are TRBV12-3 or TRBV12-4 and TRBJ2-1; 7 positions agree with TRBD1. CDR3 length: 17 amino acids. Unmatched junction bases numbered 13, after V lost 3 bases and J lost 5 bases. Here the CDR3 reads CASSFPPGQQYNNEQFF. The CDR3, as DNA: TGTGCCAGCAGTTTCCCACCGGGACAGCAATACAACAATGAGCAGTTCTTC.

This clonotype has only a few counts. V usage is TRBV27 and J usage is TRBJ2-4; the D is unclear. The CDR3 contains 17 residues. Germline values: CDR1 MNHEY, CDR2 SMNVEV (reference sequence). Trimming pared 0 bases from V and 0 bases from J, leaving 12 bases between. CDR3 DNA: TGTGCCAGCAGTTTATCCTCGCGGACCATAGCCAAAAACATTCAGTACTTC. The encoded protein is CASSLSSRTIAKNIQYF.

This clonotype was seen more than once but under ten times. The V and J genes are TRBV30 and TRBJ2-7; D may correspond to TRBD1 or TRBD2 (5 bases each). V was shortened by 1 base and J by 7 bases, with 8 bases between the two germline ends. In germline, CDR1 is GTSNPN, CDR2 SVGIG (reference sequence). The CDR3 sequence is 11 residues long. This CDR3 reads CAWSGGWEQYF. CDR3 nucleotide sequence: TGTGCCTGGAGTGGGGGGTGGGAGCAGTACTTC. Full variable domain (rest looked up from reference TRBV30 and TRBJ2-7): SQTIHQWPATLVQPVGSPLSLECTVEGTSNPNLYWYRQAAGRGLQLLFYSVGIGQISSEVPQNLSASRPQDRQFILSSKKLLLSDSGFYLCAWSGGWEQYFGPGTRLTVT.

J is TRBJ2-3 and V is TRBV6-5; D assignment may be TRBD1 or TRBD2 (5 bases each). V dropped 3 bases and J dropped 5 bases, with 12 bases sitting between them. The germline CDR1 and CDR2 sequences are MNHEY and SVGAGI. The CDR3 consists of 14 residues. CDR3 sequence: CASSYAVRGDTQYF. The CDR3 DNA reads as TGTGCCAGCAGTTATGCCGTGAGGGGAGATACGCAGTATTTT.

The rearrangement joins TRBV4-2 to TRBJ2-5; D might be TRBD2 (7 bases). V gave up 0 bases and J gave up 5 bases, with 16 bases separating them. This CDR3 is built from 16 residues. Per germline, CDR1 LGHNA and CDR2 YNFKEQ. CDR3 in amino acids: CASSQDGEGGLETQYF. DNA for the CDR3: TGTGCCAGCAGCCAAGATGGGGAGGGGGGCCTGGAGACCCAGTACTTC.

The J gene is TRBJ2-1, the V gene TRBV29-1; no reliable D call. V lost 0 bases to trimming and J lost 7 bases, with 16 bases between them. This CDR3 spans 15 amino acids. In germline, CDR1 is SQVTM, CDR2 ANQGSEA. CDR3 DNA sequence: TGCAGCGTTGAAGAGGGCAAGCGCCTTGGGAATGAGCAGTTCTTC. Translating it yields CSVEEGKRLGNEQFF.

The chain has TRBV4-1 and TRBJ1-5, with D uncertain. The CDR3 is 16 amino acids. Deletions cut 1 base from V and 6 bases from J, with 16 bases between. Germline assignment: CDR1 MGHRA and CDR2 YSYEKL. The CDR3 sequence: CASSQGEGIKFQPQHF. Written as DNA, the CDR3 is TGCGCCAGCAGCCAAGGAGAGGGCATAAAGTTTCAGCCCCAGCATTTT.

The chain employs TRBV4-1 and TRBJ2-5; D might be TRBD2 (6 bases). CDR3 length equals 18 residues. V was pared by 0 bases and J by 4 bases, with 21 bases between. CDR1 and CDR2 from the germline V gene are MGHRA and YSYEKL. CDR3 residues: CASSQDPQRRGSGETQYF. The CDR3, as DNA: TGCGCCAGCAGCCAAGATCCCCAGCGGCGGGGAAGTGGAGAGACCCAGTACTTC.

Ten or more counts support this clonotype. The chain links TRBV20-1 to TRBJ2-3; tentatively, D is TRBD1 (5 bases). V was shortened by 8 bases and J by 0 bases, with 6 bases between the two germline ends. The length of the CDR3 is 11 residues. Germline loops: CDR1 DFQATT, CDR2 SNEGSKA (reference sequence). Here the CDR3 DNA reads TGCAGTCCAGGGAGCACAGATACGCAGTATTTT. Translated: CSPGSTDTQYF.

The chain uses TRBV29-1 and TRBJ2-1; 9 bases are shared with TRBD1. Germline V gene sequence: CDR1 SQVTM, CDR2 ANQGSEA. This CDR3 comprises 12 residues. CDR3 loop: CRAGTGYNEQFF. Here the CDR3 DNA reads TGCAGGGCCGGGACAGGGTACAATGAGCAGTTCTTC.

This clonotype was seen only a few times. The chain recombines TRBV5-1 with TRBJ1-5, with 7 bases that match TRBD1. CDR1 and CDR2 (germline): SGHRS, YFSETQ. The CDR3 totals 14 residues. After removal of 4 bases from V and 7 bases from J, the junction contained 8 bases not matched to a gene. CDR3 amino acids: CASSATGNGQPQHF. For the CDR3, the DNA is TGCGCCAGCAGCGCGACAGGGAACGGCCAGCCCCAGCATTTT.

In this sample, this clonotype turned up a few times. The chain links TRBV5-1 to TRBJ2-7; 10 bases fit TRBD2. CDR3 size: 15 residues. Germline assignment: CDR1 SGHRS and CDR2 YFSETQ. With V trimmed by 3 bases and J by 3 bases, 6 bases remained unmatched. CDR3 residues: CASSWGTSANYEQYF. CDR3 nucleotide sequence: TGCGCCAGCAGCTGGGGGACTAGCGCAAACTACGAGCAGTACTTC.

V is TRBV6-5 and J is TRBJ2-3; weak D call: TRBD1 (5 bases). Germline values: CDR1 MNHEY, CDR2 SVGAGI. The germline V and J ends were trimmed by 4 bases and 4 bases, with 15 bases remaining between them. The CDR3 consists of 15 residues. The CDR3 is CASSSAGRFADTQYF. CDR3 DNA: TGTGCCAGCAGTTCCGCAGGGCGATTCGCAGATACGCAGTATTTT.

The rearrangement links TRBV12-3 or TRBV12-4 to TRBJ1-2; the match to TRBD1 covers 8 bases. Germline trimming cut 5 bases from V and 6 bases from J; bases unmatched to any gene: 5. The CDR3 extends over 13 amino acids. This chain's CDR3 is CASSPTDRDGYTF. In DNA form, the CDR3 reads TGTGCCAGCAGTCCGACGGACAGGGATGGCTACACCTTC.